These T cell receptor beta chains were read from a single sample in a study of T-cell reconstitution after alpha-beta-depleted transplantation in children. TCRdb called the PCR reads again in MiXCR, with one record for every CDR3 protein. This table has approximately 630,000 distinct CDR3 sequences, 13% appearing once. The input for sequencing was PBMCs, taken before TCRalphabeta/CD19-depleted stem cell transplant. These receptors all stem from a girl aged 2-10 years with congenital amegakaryocytic thrombocytopenia, due to receive a stem cell transplant. Each CDR3 is given with its conserved first and last residue. The order of the fields is V gene, D gene, CDR3 length, J gene, clone size, CDR3 DNA, CDR3 protein. The D gene is left open where the match is weak. The size field is filled for only some rows; it gives once, few, many or a size class.

TRBV28	NA	13	TRBJ2-4	NA	TGTGCCAGCAGAACCAGCTCCAAAAACATTCAGTACTTC	CASRTSSKNIQYF
TRBV7-9	NA	15	TRBJ1-1	many	TGTGCCAGCAGCTCACGAACAGGGTGGGACACTGAAGCTTTCTTT	CASSSRTGWDTEAFF
TRBV7-9	NA	11	TRBJ2-3	many	TGTGCCAGCAGCAATCCAGATACGCAGTATTTT	CASSNPDTQYF
TRBV20-1	NA	12	TRBJ1-2	many	TGCAGTGCGTCCGGGACAAGATATGGCTACACCTTC	CSASGTRYGYTF
TRBV7-8	NA	12	TRBJ2-5	few	TGTGCCAGCAGCCCGACCCGAGGGACCCAGTACTTC	CASSPTRGTQYF
TRBV7-3	TRBD2	13	TRBJ2-1	many	TGTGCCAGCAGCTTAACCCTAGCGGGACCACAGTTCTTC	CASSLTLAGPQFF
TRBV7-8	NA	19	TRBJ2-7	NA	TGTGCCAGCAGCTTAAGGGGGTGGGCTAGCGGAATAATAGCCTACGAGCAGTACTTC	CASSLRGWASGIIAYEQYF
TRBV7-9	NA	10	TRBJ2-3	many	TGTGCCAGCATAGCAGATACGCAGTATTTT	CASIADTQYF
TRBV5-1	NA	16	TRBJ2-5	NA	TGCGCCAGCAGCTTGGATCGGCAGCGCCCACAAGAGACCCAGTACTTC	CASSLDRQRPQETQYF
TRBV7-2	NA	18	TRBJ2-1	NA	TGTGCCAGCAGCTTAGCTCCCTGGCCAGCCCCAGGAGGCAATGAGCAGTTCTTC	CASSLAPWPAPGGNEQFF
TRBV20-1	NA	14	TRBJ2-7	few	TGCAGTGGGGTGGCCGGGACGCTACAAGACGAGCAGTACTTC	CSGVAGTLQDEQYF